The 15 T cell receptor beta chains reported below all come from one sample, sequenced in a study of blood T cells in healthy people across ages. PCR was performed a second time for 7 to 11 cycles using a sample-barcoded 5' primer and a J-beta primer mix. TCRdb ran MiXCR on the 5' RACE reads and lists one entry per CDR3 protein. The sample carries hundreds of thousands of distinct CDR3 sequences, 25% to 30% recorded once. Material: blood. Receptor source: a woman in her 70s in good health.

This clonotype was seen at least ten times. The CDR3 protein is CSPEGRMDYEQYF. CDR3 in DNA: TGCAGTCCCGAGGGACGGATGGACTACGAGCAGTACTTC. V gene TRBV20-1 combines with J gene TRBJ2-5, with D perhaps assigned TRBD1 or TRBD2 (5 bases each). With the DNA end fitting TRBJ2-7 better, the J assignment may be wrong. The length of the CDR3 is 13 residues. The germline V gene has CDR1 DFQATT and CDR2 SNEGSKA (reference sequence).

This clonotype was seen many times. This chain joins TRBV29-1 and TRBJ2-7, with 7 bases matching TRBD1. The CDR3 has 13 residues. The germline gives CDR1 SQVTM, CDR2 ANQGSEA. J gave up 4 bases and V 5 bases, and 8 bases lay outside the gene matches. CDR3 bases: TGCAGCGTTTCCCCCGGGACAGAGTACGAGCAGTACTTC. Its protein is CSVSPGTEYEQYF.

This clonotype showed up just a few times. The genes are TRBV28 and TRBJ1-4; 7 bases are shared with TRBD1. CDR1 MDHEN and CDR2 SYDVKM come from the germline V gene. The J segment lost 13 bases and the V segment lost 6 bases, leaving 17 bases of the junction unmatched. The CDR3 spans 15 residues. The CDR3, as DNA: TGTGCCAGCAGCTCCAAAGGGACAGCCTTTCGGGGACTGTTTTTT. It translates to CASSSKGTAFRGLFF.

The V gene is TRBV25-1, the J gene TRBJ2-7, with 8 positions matching TRBD2. Trimming removed 10 bases from V and 2 bases from J; junction bases left unmatched: 7. CDR1 MGHDK and CDR2 SYGVNS come from the germline V gene. CDR3 length: 13 amino acids. The CDR3 sequence is CAIGGDGTYEQYF. The CDR3 region has the DNA TGTGCCATCGGGGGGGACGGTACCTACGAGCAGTACTTC.

The genes are TRBV4-3 and TRBJ1-6; D possibly corresponds to TRBD1 (5 bases). The CDR3 sequence is 18 residues long. Germline CDR1 is LGHNA and CDR2 is YSLEER. V lost 0 bases and J lost 9, with 21 bases in between. For the CDR3, the DNA is TGCGCCAGCAGCCAAGACCGGGTTGGACACTTTGGTTTTTCACCCCTCCACTTT. Protein sequence: CASSQDRVGHFGFSPLHF.

This clonotype was seen a handful of times. This chain links TRBV28 with TRBJ2-1; maybe TRBD2 (6 bases). The CDR3 sequence is 15 residues long. Germline loops: CDR1 MDHEN, CDR2 SYDVKM. With 3 bases removed from V and 2 bases from J, the gap between germline ends came to 11 bases. The CDR3 reads CASSFDGGTYNEQFF. The CDR3 coding sequence is TGTGCCAGCAGTTTCGACGGGGGAACCTACAATGAGCAGTTCTTC.

This clonotype was counted ten times or more. The rearrangement uses TRBV20-1 and TRBJ2-3; TRBD1 agrees at 9 bases. CDR1 is DFQATT, CDR2 SNEGSKA, per germline (reference sequence). This CDR3 comprises 15 residues. The V gene end was trimmed by 5 bases and the J gene end by 2 bases; junction bases not matched to a gene: 8. DNA of the CDR3: TGCAGTGCTTACAGACAGGGGGGCTTCACAGATACGCAGTATTTT. Protein sequence: CSAYRQGGFTDTQYF.

CDR3 protein: CASRSGGNNQPQHF. CDR3 coding DNA: TGTGCCAGCAGATCAGGGGGAAACAATCAGCCCCAGCATTTT. This chain links TRBV28 with TRBJ1-5, with 7 bases identical to TRBD1. Germline CDR1 is MDHEN and CDR2 is SYDVKM. V lost 6 bases, J lost 3 bases, and 5 bases stayed unmatched. This CDR3 is 14 amino acids long.

This clonotype was detected a few times. The chain employs TRBV5-6 and TRBJ2-4; no firm D call. Germline V gene data show CDR1 as SGHDT and CDR2 as YYEEEE. The CDR3 consists of 16 residues. Deletions cut 4 bases from V and 6 bases from J, with 20 bases between. As DNA, the CDR3 is TGTGCCAGCAGCGGAAAAAAAAGAGGCTCGGCAAACATTCAGTACTTC. This gives the protein CASSGKKRGSANIQYF.

There are a few counts of this clonotype. This chain uses TRBV7-9 with TRBJ1-2, with no clear D. CDR3 size: 15 residues. Germline values: CDR1 SEHNR, CDR2 FQNEAQ (reference sequence). V shed 5 bases and J shed 4 bases, with 17 bases lying between them. CDR3 DNA: TGTGCCAGCAGCCCCGCGGGCCCCGCGGGCTATGGCTACACCTTC. Its protein is CASSPAGPAGYGYTF.

In this sample, this clonotype turned up a few times. Because the CDR3 is missing its conserved closing phenylalanine or tryptophan, this is likely a read error. This rearrangement joins TRBV6-5 to TRBJ2-5, with D possibly TRBD1 on 5 matching bases. CDR1 and CDR2 from the germline V gene are MNHEY and SVGAGI. The V gene lost 2 bases and the J gene lost 1 base, with 8 bases spanning the gap. This CDR3 is 14 amino acids long. CDR3 protein: CASSYAGFQETQYY. CDR3 nucleotides: TGTGCCAGCAGTTACGCAGGGTTCCAAGAGACCCAGTACTAC.

This sequence joins TRBV24-1 and TRBJ2-1; D assignment may be TRBD1 or TRBD2 (5 bases each). The V end lost 9 bases, the J end lost 4 bases, and 15 bases lay between the germline ends. The CDR3 consists of 14 residues. Looked up from germline, CDR1 is KGHDR and CDR2 is SFDVKD. The CDR3 loop is CATSRTGQYNEQFF. Written as DNA, the CDR3 is TGTGCCACCTCGCGGACTGGACAATACAATGAGCAGTTCTTC.

This clonotype was seen ten or more times. In nucleotides, the CDR3 is TGCAGCGTTTTGGGGAATGGAAACACCATATATTTT. Residues: CSVLGNGNTIYF. V and J are TRBV29-1 and TRBJ1-3; D remains ambiguous. Germline V gene sequence: CDR1 SQVTM, CDR2 ANQGSEA. There are 12 residues in the CDR3. Trimming pared 5 bases from V and 3 bases from J, leaving 8 bases between.

This clonotype has only one observation. The CDR3 here is CASSDPGTALPNEKLFF. The CDR3 bases are TGTGCCAGCAGCGACCCCGGGACGGCTTTACCTAATGAAAAACTGTTTTTT. The chain is built from TRBV21-1 and TRBJ1-4; whether TRBD1, the table's D call, matches the DNA was not checked. TRBV21-1 is reported as a pseudogene. This CDR3 contains 17 residues.

This clonotype was observed many times. The rearrangement uses TRBV4-1 and TRBJ2-2, with TRBD2 identical over 11 bases. Trimming took 1 base from V and 0 from J; bases not matched to a gene: 1. Germline V gives CDR1 MGHRA, CDR2 YSYEKL. The CDR3 runs 17 residues. For the CDR3, the DNA is TGCGCCAGCAGCCAAGTGGGACTAGCGGCGAACACCGGGGAGCTGTTTTTT. It yields the protein CASSQVGLAANTGELFF.